The entry that follows covers one TCR beta chain sequence. What it binds is unknown. Sequencing libraries made from TCR beta cDNA carried unique molecular identifiers. MiXCR was run by TCRdb on the PCR reads, yielding one entry per CDR3 protein. The sample holds approximately 630,000 distinct CDR3 sequences; more than 50% are singletons and the top ten take 10% to 12%. Germline CDR1 SGHAT, CDR2 FQNNGV. The length of the CDR3 is 18 residues. V was pared by 6 bases and J by 2 bases, with 11 bases of the junction left unmatched. This sample was taken from a study of post-analysis software for immune sequencing data. Findings and limits, study-wide: Comparison of patients with controls showed five or six TRBV segments more frequent in patients, TRBV5-6, TRBV5-1 and TRBV20-1 among them.

Sequenced: blood. The sequence was collected from a girl aged 2 to 10 with multiple sclerosis. The chain is built from TRBV11-2 and TRBJ2-3, with TRBD2 matching over 13 bases. In nucleotides, the CDR3 is TGTGCCAGCAGATCACTAGCGGGAGGGCCCGATAACACAGATACGCAGTATTTT. This sequence encodes CASRSLAGGPDNTDTQYF.